Detailed here is one T cell receptor beta chain. No cognate antigen has been identified for it. No qualities accompany the bases; no much larger clone lies one base away. V drops 3 bases and J drops 6 bases, leaving 8 bases in between. Looking up the germline V gene yields CDR1 SGHTA and CDR2 FQGNSA. Including cysteine and phenylalanine, the CDR3 has 12 amino acids. The entry retains the CDR3 DNA only, 36 bases that are in frame from base 1. The study evaluated CTLA-4 blockade (ipilimumab) given together with focal radiation therapy in patients who had chemo-refractory metastatic non-small-cell lung cancer. This sample is drawn from a study of radiotherapy plus CTLA-4 blockade in lung cancer (dated by TCRdb to the late 2010s). In the study overall: Objective responses were observed in approximately 18% of enrolled patients, and disease control was achieved in about 32%.

The library was prepared using the immunoSEQ multiplex PCR assay. Held by TCRdb, this immuneACCESS table contains in-frame sequences only and omits some clones. Under half of the omission traces to an unresolved V gene where checked; the cause of the rest is unknown. This sample is represented by approximately 45,000 clones; roughly 60% of them were singletons. The ten largest clones add up to around 18% of the sample. The study at large found these results: TCR clones derived from tumors expanded in peripheral blood after treatment with radiotherapy and ipilimumab. Early dynamic changes in blood T cell clones, together with increased serum interferon-beta after radiation, were reported as the strongest predictors of response.

Sequencing used peripheral blood, obtained from a patient treated with radiotherapy plus ipilimumab. The sequence derives from a human donor with non-small cell lung cancer who had a partial response to radiotherapy plus ipilimumab. The chain was built from TRBV7-2 and TRBJ1-1; no confident D gene assignment can be made. This receptor has the CDR3 CASSFWSAEAFF. DNA sequence: TGTGCCAGCAGCTTCTGGTCAGCTGAAGCTTTCTTT.